Below are 21 T cell receptor beta chains sequenced from a single sample in a study of CD8+ T cells in alopecia areata. The authors extracted RNA and reverse transcribed it into cDNA as the sequencing template. The repertoire was sequenced with immunoSEQ multiplex PCR; TCRdb's copy has only in-frame clones and lacks some. The sample has nearly 200,000 clones, 58% seen once. Treatment given: oral pan-JAK inhibitor, 5-10 mg twice daily. The sample in question was CD4+ T cells sorted from blood, obtained at week 24, from a patient treated with tofacitinib. These receptors were obtained from a human donor with alopecia areata.

The V call is TRBV28, the J call TRBJ1-5; 9 nucleotides match TRBD1. Germline V gene sequence: CDR1 MDHEN, CDR2 SYDVKM. The V segment lost 2 bases and the J segment 3 bases; nucleotides outside the gene matches: 2. CDR3 length: 15 amino acids. DNA of the CDR3: TGTGCCAGCAGTTTACTACAGGGGGCCAATCAGCCCCAGCATTTT. Encoded protein: CASSLLQGANQPQHF. The complete variable domain, with remaining parts taken from reference TRBV28 and TRBJ1-5, reads DVKVTQSSRYLVKRTGEKVFLECVQDMDHENMFWYRQDPGLGLRLIYFSYDVKMKEKGDIPEGYSVSREKKERFSLILESASTNQTSMYLCASSLLQGANQPQHFGDGTRLSIL.

The CDR3 nucleotides are TGTGCCAGCGGAGACAGGGGGCGAGGGAAGCCCCAGCATTTT. Its protein is CASGDRGRGKPQHF. The J gene is TRBJ1-5, the V gene TRBV28; TRBD1 agrees at 10 bases. Germline CDR1 and CDR2: MDHEN and SYDVKM. V shed 8 bases, J shed 8 bases, and the junction held 9 bases outside the gene matches. This CDR3 contains 14 residues.

In its sample, this clone was seen a few times. The chain couples TRBV6-6 to TRBJ2-5, with D possibly matching TRBD1 (8 bases). Trimming removed 7 bases at V and 3 bases at J, with 18 bases between. The germline CDR1 and CDR2 sequences are MNHNY and SVGAGI (reference sequence). CDR3 length equals 15 residues. In DNA, the CDR3 is TGTGCCAGCAACTCCGGACAGGGAGGGAAAGAGACCCAGTACTTC. Protein sequence: CASNSGQGGKETQYF.

The chain links TRBV6-5 to TRBJ2-3; a possible D gene is TRBD2 (6 bases). The germline gives CDR1 MNHEY, CDR2 SVGAGI. V lost 3 bases to trimming and J lost 2 bases, with 9 bases between them. The CDR3 is made up of 14 amino acids. The CDR3 DNA reads TGTGCCAGCAGTTATCGGGACTTCACAGATACGCAGTATTTT. Translating gives CASSYRDFTDTQYF.

This clone came up a few times. The rearrangement joins TRBV28 to TRBJ2-7; the D gene could be TRBD1 or TRBD2 (6 bases each). This CDR3 is built from 17 residues. Per the germline V gene, CDR1 is MDHEN and CDR2 is SYDVKM. Between the trimmed V and J ends, which lost 7 bases and 1 base, there was a span of 23 bases. The CDR3 DNA is TGTGCCAGCACCACACAGGGTGGGGGGCGAAGTTCCTACGAGCAGTACTTC. Its protein product is CASTTQGGGRSSYEQYF.

The rearrangement uses TRBV5-4 and TRBJ2-2, with TRBD2 matching 7 bases. CDR1 and CDR2 (germline): SGHNT, YYREEE (reference sequence). V was clipped by 0 bases and J by 6 bases; unmatched bases: 8. The CDR3 loop spans 16 amino acids. CDR3 region: CASSLDGRLAAGELFF. As DNA, the CDR3 is TGTGCCAGCAGCTTGGATGGGAGACTAGCCGCCGGGGAGCTGTTTTTT.

The chain joins TRBV7-2 to TRBJ2-5; 7 bases align to TRBD1. J was trimmed by 4 bases and V by 2 bases; bases with no gene match: 7. Germline-derived CDR1 and CDR2 are SGHTA and FQGNSA. The CDR3 sequence is 15 residues long. In nucleotides, the CDR3 is TGTGCCAGCAGCTTAATGTCGGGACAGATAGAGACCCAGTACTTC. This encodes CASSLMSGQIETQYF.

This chain links TRBV7-6 with TRBJ2-5; D call uncertain. The germline V gene has CDR1 SGHVS and CDR2 FNYEAQ. The CDR3 is 12 residues long. Between the trimmed V and J ends, which lost 3 bases and 5 bases, there was a span of 7 bases. The CDR3 spells CASSFGSETQYF. In DNA, the CDR3 is TGTGCCAGCAGCTTTGGCTCGGAGACCCAGTACTTC.

This clone came up a few times. The rearrangement links TRBV7-2 to TRBJ1-1, with a tentative D call TRBD1 (5 bases). Germline V gene sequence: CDR1 SGHTA, CDR2 FQGNSA. The length of the CDR3 is 14 residues. V lost 5 bases, J lost 0 bases, and 10 bases lay in between. Here the CDR3 reads CASSKQVMNTEAFF. CDR3 coding DNA: TGTGCCAGCAGCAAACAGGTTATGAACACTGAAGCTTTCTTT.

The chain carries TRBV5-1 and TRBJ2-5, with 10 nucleotides matching TRBD2. Per germline, CDR1 SGHRS and CDR2 YFSETQ. The junction had 8 bases not matched to a gene; V was cut back by 4 bases and J by 5 bases. The CDR3 runs 15 residues. The CDR3 sequence is CASSEASGSWETQYF. As DNA, the CDR3 is TGCGCCAGCAGCGAGGCTAGCGGGAGTTGGGAGACCCAGTACTTC.

The CDR3, as DNA: TGTGCCAGCAGCCTCGTCACCGGGGAGCTGTTTTTT. Its translation: CASSLVTGELFF. The rearrangement uses TRBV6-6 and TRBJ2-2; D is undetermined. The CDR3 length is 12 residues. Trimming took off 6 bases at V and 4 bases at J, with 6 bases between the two ends. The germline gives CDR1 MNHNY, CDR2 SVGAGI (reference sequence).

V usage is TRBV4-2 and J usage is TRBJ2-5; the D gene is possibly TRBD2 (5 bases). The V gene lost 1 base and the J gene lost 5 bases, with 11 bases spanning the gap. The CDR3 is 14 amino acids. Germline-derived CDR1 and CDR2 are LGHNA and YNFKEQ. The CDR3 spells CASSQGDSEETQYF. Here the CDR3 DNA reads TGTGCCAGCAGCCAAGGTGATAGCGAGGAGACCCAGTACTTC.

V gene TRBV15 combines with J gene TRBJ1-5, with 9 bases lining up with TRBD1. This CDR3 comprises 15 residues. CDR1 and CDR2 (germline): LNHNV, YYDKDF (reference sequence). J gave up 7 bases and V 4 bases, and 8 bases lay outside the gene matches. The DNA of the CDR3 is TGTGCCACCAGCATTATACAGGGGGCATGGCAGCCCCAGCATTTT. Translation gives CATSIIQGAWQPQHF.

The chain couples TRBV28 to TRBJ1-4; 10 bases match TRBD1. CDR1 and CDR2 from the germline V gene are MDHEN and SYDVKM. The V segment lost 5 bases and the J segment 8 bases; nucleotides outside the gene matches: 5. The CDR3 consists of 14 residues. CDR3 nucleotides: TGTGCCAGCAGTCCGACAGGGGGCGGGGAAAAACTGTTTTTT. It encodes CASSPTGGGEKLFF.

The rearrangement joins TRBV7-3 to TRBJ2-7, with 11 bases matching TRBD1. The junction had 4 bases not matched to a gene; V was cut back by 4 bases and J by 5 bases. CDR3 length: 14 residues. In germline, CDR1 is SGHTA, CDR2 FQGTGA. CDR3 amino acids: CASSSGQGAHEQYF. Here the CDR3 DNA reads TGTGCCAGCAGCTCAGGACAGGGGGCACACGAGCAGTACTTC.

The table lists this clone with a few counts. The V and J genes are TRBV4-2 and TRBJ2-5; 10 bases line up with TRBD2. J lost 4 bases, V lost 0 bases, and 5 bases had no gene match. This CDR3 contains 16 residues. Germline V gives CDR1 LGHNA, CDR2 YNFKEQ. The CDR3 protein is CASSQDPAGGPETQYF. The CDR3, as DNA: TGTGCCAGCAGCCAAGATCCAGCGGGGGGGCCAGAGACCCAGTACTTC.

This clone has only a few counts. The chain combines TRBV7-8 with TRBJ1-1; 7 bases are a match to TRBD1. Looked up from germline, CDR1 is SGHVS and CDR2 is FQNEAQ. J gave up 0 bases and V 7 bases, and 5 bases lay outside the gene matches. This CDR3 spans 14 amino acids. The CDR3 region is CASNRQGLNTEAFF. The CDR3 DNA is TGTGCCAGCAACCGACAGGGTTTGAACACTGAAGCTTTCTTT.

The V and J genes are TRBV28 and TRBJ1-5, with D uncertain. The CDR3 contains 13 residues. Trimming removed 8 bases from V and 8 bases from J, with 16 bases in between. The germline V gene has CDR1 MDHEN and CDR2 SYDVKM. The CDR3 DNA reads as TGTGCCAGCCAGCGTGAATTTGTTGAGCCCCAGCATTTT. This translates into CASQREFVEPQHF.

The V gene is TRBV9, the J gene TRBJ2-7; TRBD2 matches 13 bases. Germline assignment: CDR1 SGDLS and CDR2 YYNGEE. This CDR3 contains 16 residues. V shed 4 bases and J 6 bases; nucleotides not matched to a gene: 10. The CDR3 DNA is TGTGCCAGCAGCTCAAGCGGACTAGCGGGAGTTGCCGAGCAGTACTTC. This encodes CASSSSGLAGVAEQYF.

The chain links TRBV5-4 to TRBJ2-5; D gene ambiguous. The CDR3 totals 14 residues. In germline, CDR1 is SGHNT, CDR2 YYREEE (reference sequence). The V and J ends lost 0 bases and 1 base respectively, with 7 bases between them. The CDR3 nucleotides are TGTGCCAGCAGCTTGGCCAACGTCCAAGAGACCCAGTACTTC. Protein: CASSLANVQETQYF.

This clone was counted between two and nine times. The same CDR3 can be traced to other DNA sequences in this sample. In nucleotides, the CDR3 is TGTGCCATCAGTGAAGGGGAAAAACTGTTTTTT. It specifies CAISEGEKLFF. The chain links TRBV10-3 to TRBJ1-4; no clear D gene. V lost 3 bases and J lost 8, with 4 bases in between. CDR3 length equals 11 residues. From germline, CDR1 is ENHRY and CDR2 SYGVKD.